This T cell receptor beta chain was sequenced during a study of glioma-infiltrating T cells after dendritic cell vaccination. Assay used: immunoSEQ multiplex PCR; TCRdb lists only in-frame clones, some missing. The data show approximately 84,000 clones, more than 75% seen once. V dropped 4 bases and J dropped 6; count of bases not matched to a gene: 12. Germline V lookup: CDR1 KGHSH, CDR2 LQKENI. The CDR3 length is 16 residues. All glioblastoma patients lacked an isocitrate dehydrogenase mutation. Before vaccination, two weeks after the third vaccination, and at progression, PBMC were collected. The sequence was collected from a human donor with glioblastoma. Here the sequenced sample was blood, taken before dendritic cell vaccination. The chain joins TRBV18 to TRBJ2-7; TRBD1 matches at 10 bases. CDR3 protein: CASSLVAGTGEFEQYF. CDR3 in DNA: TGTGCCAGCTCACTAGTAGCCGGGACAGGGGAGTTCGAGCAGTACTTC. Full variable domain (remainder filled in from reference TRBV18 and TRBJ2-7): NAGVMQNPRHLVRRRGQEARLRCSPMKGHSHVYWYRQLPEEGLKFMVYLQKENIIDESGMPKERFSAEFPKEGPSILRIQQVVRGDSAAYFCASSLVAGTGEFEQYFGPGTRLTVT.